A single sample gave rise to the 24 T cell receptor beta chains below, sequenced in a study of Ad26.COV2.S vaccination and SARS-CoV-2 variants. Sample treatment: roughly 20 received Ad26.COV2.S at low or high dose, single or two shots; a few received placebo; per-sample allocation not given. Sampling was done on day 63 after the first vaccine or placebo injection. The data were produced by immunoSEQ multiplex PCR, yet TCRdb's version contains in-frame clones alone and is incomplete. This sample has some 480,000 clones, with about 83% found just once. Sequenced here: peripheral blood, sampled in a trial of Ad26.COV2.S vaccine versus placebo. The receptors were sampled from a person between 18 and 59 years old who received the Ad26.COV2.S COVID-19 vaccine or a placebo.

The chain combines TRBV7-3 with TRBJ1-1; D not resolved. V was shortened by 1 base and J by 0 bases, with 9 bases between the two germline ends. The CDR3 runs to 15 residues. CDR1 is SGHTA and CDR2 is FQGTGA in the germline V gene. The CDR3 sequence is CASSLNGGMNTEAFF. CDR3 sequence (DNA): TGTGCCAGCAGCTTAAACGGAGGGATGAACACTGAAGCTTTCTTT. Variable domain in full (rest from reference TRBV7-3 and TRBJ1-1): GAGVSQTPSNKVTEKGKYVELRCDPISGHTALYWYRQSLGQGPEFLIYFQGTGAADDSGLPNDRFFAVRPEGSVSTLKIQRTERGDSAVYLCASSLNGGMNTEAFFGQGTRLTVV.

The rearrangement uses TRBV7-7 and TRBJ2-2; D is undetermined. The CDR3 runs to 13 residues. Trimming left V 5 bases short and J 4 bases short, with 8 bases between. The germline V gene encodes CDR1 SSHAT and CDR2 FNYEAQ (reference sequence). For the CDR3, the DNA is TGTGCCAGCAGCCCGCAAGCCACCGGGGAGCTGTTTTTT. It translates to CASSPQATGELFF.

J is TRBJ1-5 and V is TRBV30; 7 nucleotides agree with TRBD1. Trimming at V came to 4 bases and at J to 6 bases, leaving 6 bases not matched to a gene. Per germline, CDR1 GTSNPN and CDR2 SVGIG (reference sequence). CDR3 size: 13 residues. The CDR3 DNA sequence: TGTGCCTGGACCAAAGACAGGGTTCAGCCCCAGCATTTT. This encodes CAWTKDRVQPQHF.

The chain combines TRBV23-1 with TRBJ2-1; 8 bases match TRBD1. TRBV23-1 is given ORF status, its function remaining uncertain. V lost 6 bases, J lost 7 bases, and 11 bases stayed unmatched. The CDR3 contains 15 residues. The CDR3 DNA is TGCGCCAGCAGCCCCGGGACAGGTCGTGTGAATGAGCAGTTCTTC. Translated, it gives CASSPGTGRVNEQFF.

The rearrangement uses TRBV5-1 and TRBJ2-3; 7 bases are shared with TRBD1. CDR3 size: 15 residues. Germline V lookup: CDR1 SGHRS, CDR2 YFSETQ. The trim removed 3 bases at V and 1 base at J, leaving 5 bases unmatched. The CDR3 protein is CASSSNGQGTDTQYF. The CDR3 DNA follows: TGCGCCAGCAGCTCCAACGGACAGGGCACAGATACGCAGTATTTT.

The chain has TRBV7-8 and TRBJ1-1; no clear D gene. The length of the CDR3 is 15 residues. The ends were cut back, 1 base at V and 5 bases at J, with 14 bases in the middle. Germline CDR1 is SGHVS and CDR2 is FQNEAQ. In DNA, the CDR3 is TGTGCCAGCAGCTTAGGTCTCACGATGCGGACTGAAGCTTTCTTT. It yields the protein CASSLGLTMRTEAFF.

CDR3 loop: CASSQVLGLTGNTIYF. The CDR3 DNA reads TGCGCCAGCAGCCAAGTTTTGGGCCTGACAGGTAACACCATATATTTT. The chain couples TRBV4-1 to TRBJ1-3, with D perhaps TRBD1 (6 bases). The CDR3 is made up of 16 amino acids. Looked up from germline, CDR1 is MGHRA and CDR2 is YSYEKL. Deletions cut 1 base from V and 7 bases from J, with 17 bases between.

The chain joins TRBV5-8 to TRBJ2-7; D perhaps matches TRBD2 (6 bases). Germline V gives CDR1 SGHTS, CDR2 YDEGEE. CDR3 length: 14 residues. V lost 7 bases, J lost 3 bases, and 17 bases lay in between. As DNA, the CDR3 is TGTGCCAGCCGCGGACTAAATAAGATCTACGAGCAGTACTTC. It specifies CASRGLNKIYEQYF. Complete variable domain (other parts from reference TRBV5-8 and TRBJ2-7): EAGVTQSPTHLIKTRGQQATLRCSPISGHTSVYWYQQALGLGLQFLLWYDEGEERNRGNFPPRFSGRQFPNYSSELNVNALELEDSALYLCASRGLNKIYEQYFGPGTRLTVT.

The CDR3: CASGQGETQYF. The CDR3 nucleotides read TGTGCCAGCGGTCAGGGGGAGACCCAGTACTTC. The chain carries TRBV7-7 and TRBJ2-5; tentatively, D is TRBD1 (6 bases). The CDR3 has 11 amino acids. Deletions cut 8 bases from V and 5 bases from J, with 9 bases between. Looked up from germline, CDR1 is SSHAT and CDR2 is FNYEAQ (reference sequence).

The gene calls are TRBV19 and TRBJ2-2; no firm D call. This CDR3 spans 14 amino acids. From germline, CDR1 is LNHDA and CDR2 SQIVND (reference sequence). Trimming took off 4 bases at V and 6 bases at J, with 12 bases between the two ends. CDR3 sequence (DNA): TGTGCCAGTAGTACCGACTTGGTAGCCGGGGAGCTGTTTTTT. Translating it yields CASSTDLVAGELFF. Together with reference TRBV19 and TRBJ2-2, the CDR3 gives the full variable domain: DGGITQSPKYLFRKEGQNVTLSCEQNLNHDAMYWYRQDPGQGLRLIYYSQIVNDFQKGDIAEGYSVSREKKESFPLTVTSAQKNPTAFYLCASSTDLVAGELFFGEGSRLTVL.

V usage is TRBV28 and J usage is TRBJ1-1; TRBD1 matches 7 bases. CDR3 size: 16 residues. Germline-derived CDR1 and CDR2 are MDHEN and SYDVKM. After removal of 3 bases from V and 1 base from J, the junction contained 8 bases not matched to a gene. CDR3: CASSLPGQDKNTEAFF. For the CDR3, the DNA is TGTGCCAGCAGTTTGCCCGGACAGGATAAGAACACTGAAGCTTTCTTT.

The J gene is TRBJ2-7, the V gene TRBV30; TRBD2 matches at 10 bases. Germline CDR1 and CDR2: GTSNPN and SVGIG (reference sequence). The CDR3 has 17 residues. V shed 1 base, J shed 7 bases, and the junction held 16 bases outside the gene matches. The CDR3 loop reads CAWSGPSSGRALGEQYF. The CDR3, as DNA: TGTGCCTGGAGTGGCCCTTCGAGCGGGAGGGCCCTAGGGGAGCAGTACTTC.

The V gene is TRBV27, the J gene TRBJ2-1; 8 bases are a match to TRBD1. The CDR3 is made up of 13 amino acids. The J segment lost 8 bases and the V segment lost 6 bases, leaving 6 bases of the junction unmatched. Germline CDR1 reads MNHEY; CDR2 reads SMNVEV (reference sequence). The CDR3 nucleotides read TGTGCCAGCAGCCTCAGGGGGCTGTATGAGCAGTTCTTC. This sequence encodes CASSLRGLYEQFF.

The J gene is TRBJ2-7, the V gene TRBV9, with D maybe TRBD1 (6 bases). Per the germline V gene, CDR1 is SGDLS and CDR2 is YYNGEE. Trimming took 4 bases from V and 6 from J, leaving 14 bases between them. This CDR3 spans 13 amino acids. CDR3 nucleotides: TGTGCCAGCAGCAACACAGGGTCTGGCGAGCAGTACTTC. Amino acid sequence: CASSNTGSGEQYF.

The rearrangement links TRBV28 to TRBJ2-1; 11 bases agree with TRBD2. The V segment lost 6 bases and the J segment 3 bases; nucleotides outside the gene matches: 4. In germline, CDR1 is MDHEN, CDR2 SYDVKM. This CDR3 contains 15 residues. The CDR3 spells CASRGSGRGYNEQFF. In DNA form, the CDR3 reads TGTGCCAGCAGGGGTAGCGGGAGGGGCTACAATGAGCAGTTCTTC.

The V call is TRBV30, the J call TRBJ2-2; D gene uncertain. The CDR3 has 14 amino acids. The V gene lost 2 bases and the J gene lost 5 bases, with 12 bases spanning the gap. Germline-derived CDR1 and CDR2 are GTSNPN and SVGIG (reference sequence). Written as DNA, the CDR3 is TGTGCCTGGAGTTATGGGGTGGCAACCGGGGAGCTGTTTTTT. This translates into CAWSYGVATGELFF.

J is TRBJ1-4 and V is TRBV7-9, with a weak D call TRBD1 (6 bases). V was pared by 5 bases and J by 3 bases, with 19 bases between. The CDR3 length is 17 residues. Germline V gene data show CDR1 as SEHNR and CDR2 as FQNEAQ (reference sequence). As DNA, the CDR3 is TGTGCCAGCAGCCCTACCCCGCAGGGGAAGGCTAATGAAAAACTGTTTTTT. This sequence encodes CASSPTPQGKANEKLFF.

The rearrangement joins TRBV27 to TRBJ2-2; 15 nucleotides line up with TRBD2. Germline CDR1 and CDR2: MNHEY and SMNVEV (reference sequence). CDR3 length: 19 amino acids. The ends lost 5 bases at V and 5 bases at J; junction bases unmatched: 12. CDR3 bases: TGTGCCAGCAGTCACGACCGACGGGGACTAGCGGGAGGAACCGGGGAGCTGTTTTTT. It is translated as CASSHDRRGLAGGTGELFF.

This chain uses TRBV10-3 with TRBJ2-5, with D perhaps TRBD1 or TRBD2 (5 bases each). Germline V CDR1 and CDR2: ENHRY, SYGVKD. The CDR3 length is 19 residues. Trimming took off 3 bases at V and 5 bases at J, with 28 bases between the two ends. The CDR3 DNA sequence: TGTGCCATCAGTGATATAAGGGACCCAGCGAGGTCGGTCTGGGAGACCCAGTACTTC. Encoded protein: CAISDIRDPARSVWETQYF.

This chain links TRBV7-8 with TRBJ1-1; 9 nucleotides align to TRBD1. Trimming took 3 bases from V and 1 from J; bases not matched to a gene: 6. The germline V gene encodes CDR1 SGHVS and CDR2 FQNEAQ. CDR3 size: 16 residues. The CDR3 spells CASSFKQGARNTEAFF. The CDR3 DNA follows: TGTGCCAGCAGCTTCAAACAGGGGGCGCGGAACACTGAAGCTTTCTTT.

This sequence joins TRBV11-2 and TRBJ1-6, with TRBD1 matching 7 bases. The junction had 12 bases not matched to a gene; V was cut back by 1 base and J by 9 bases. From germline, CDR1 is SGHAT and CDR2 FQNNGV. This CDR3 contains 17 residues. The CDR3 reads CASSLVRQGGLTSPLHF. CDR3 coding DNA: TGTGCCAGCAGCTTAGTACGACAGGGAGGTTTAACTTCACCCCTCCACTTT.

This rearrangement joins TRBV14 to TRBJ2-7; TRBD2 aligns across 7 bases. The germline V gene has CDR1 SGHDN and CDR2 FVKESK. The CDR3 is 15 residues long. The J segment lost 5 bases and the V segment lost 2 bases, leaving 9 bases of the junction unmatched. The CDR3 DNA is TGTGCCAGCAGCCAATCTGGGGGGGTTTTTAACGAGCAGTACTTC. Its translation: CASSQSGGVFNEQYF.

The CDR3 DNA reads TGTGCCAGCAGCTTGATCGGGACTGGGAATGAAAAACTGTTTTTT. Translation: CASSLIGTGNEKLFF. J is TRBJ1-4 and V is TRBV5-6; maybe TRBD1 (5 bases). CDR1 SGHDT and CDR2 YYEEEE come from the germline V gene. This CDR3 is 15 amino acids long. The germline V and J ends were trimmed by 1 base and 5 bases, with 12 bases remaining between them.

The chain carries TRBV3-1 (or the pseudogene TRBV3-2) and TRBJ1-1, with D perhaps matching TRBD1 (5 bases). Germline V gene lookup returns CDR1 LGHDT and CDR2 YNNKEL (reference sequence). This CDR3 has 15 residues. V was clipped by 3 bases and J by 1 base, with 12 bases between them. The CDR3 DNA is TGTGCCAGCAGCCATAGGGGAACAGGGAACACTGAAGCTTTCTTT. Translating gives CASSHRGTGNTEAFF.